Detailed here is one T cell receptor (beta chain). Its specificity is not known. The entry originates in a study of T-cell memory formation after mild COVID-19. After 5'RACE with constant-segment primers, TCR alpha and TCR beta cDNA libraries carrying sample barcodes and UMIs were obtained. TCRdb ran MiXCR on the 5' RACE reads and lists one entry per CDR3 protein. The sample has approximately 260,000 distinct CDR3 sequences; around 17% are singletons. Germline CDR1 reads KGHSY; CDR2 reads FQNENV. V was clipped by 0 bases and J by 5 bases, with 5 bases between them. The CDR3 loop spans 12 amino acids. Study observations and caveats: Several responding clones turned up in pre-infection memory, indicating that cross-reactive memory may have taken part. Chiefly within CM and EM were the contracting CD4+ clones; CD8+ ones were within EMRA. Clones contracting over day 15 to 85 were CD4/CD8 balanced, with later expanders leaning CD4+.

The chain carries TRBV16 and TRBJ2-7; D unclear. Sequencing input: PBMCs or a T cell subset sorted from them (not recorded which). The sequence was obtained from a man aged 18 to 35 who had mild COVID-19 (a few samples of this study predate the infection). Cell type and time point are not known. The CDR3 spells CASSQSGHEQYF. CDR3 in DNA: TGTGCCAGCAGCCAATCGGGCCACGAGCAGTACTTC.